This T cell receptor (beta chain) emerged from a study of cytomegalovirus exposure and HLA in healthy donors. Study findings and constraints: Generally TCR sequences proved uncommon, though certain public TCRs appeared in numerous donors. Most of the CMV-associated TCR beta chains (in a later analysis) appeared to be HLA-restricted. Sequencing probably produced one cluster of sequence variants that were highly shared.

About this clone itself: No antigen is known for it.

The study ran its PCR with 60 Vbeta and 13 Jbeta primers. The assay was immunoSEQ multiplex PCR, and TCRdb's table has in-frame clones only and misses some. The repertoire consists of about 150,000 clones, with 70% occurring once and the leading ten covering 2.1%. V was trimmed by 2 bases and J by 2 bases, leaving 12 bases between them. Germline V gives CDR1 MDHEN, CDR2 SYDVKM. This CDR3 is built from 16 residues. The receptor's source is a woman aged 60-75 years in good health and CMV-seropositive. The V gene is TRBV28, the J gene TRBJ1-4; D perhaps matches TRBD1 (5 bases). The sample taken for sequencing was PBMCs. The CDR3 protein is CASSLEMGRTNEKLFF. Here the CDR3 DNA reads TGTGCCAGCAGTTTAGAGATGGGGCGTACTAATGAAAAACTGTTTTTT.